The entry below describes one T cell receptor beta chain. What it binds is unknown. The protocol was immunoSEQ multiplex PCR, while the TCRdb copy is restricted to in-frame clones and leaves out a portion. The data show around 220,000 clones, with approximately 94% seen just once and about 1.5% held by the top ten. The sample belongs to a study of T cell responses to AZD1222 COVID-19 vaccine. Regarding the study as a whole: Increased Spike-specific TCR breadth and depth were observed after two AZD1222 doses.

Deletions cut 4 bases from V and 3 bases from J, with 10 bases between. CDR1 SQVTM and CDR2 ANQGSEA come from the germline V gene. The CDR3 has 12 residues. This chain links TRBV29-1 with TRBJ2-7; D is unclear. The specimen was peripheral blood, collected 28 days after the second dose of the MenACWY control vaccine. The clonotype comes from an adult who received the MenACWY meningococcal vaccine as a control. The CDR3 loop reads CSVGQSRYEQYF. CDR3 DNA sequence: TGCAGCGTTGGCCAGTCCCGCTACGAGCAGTACTTC.